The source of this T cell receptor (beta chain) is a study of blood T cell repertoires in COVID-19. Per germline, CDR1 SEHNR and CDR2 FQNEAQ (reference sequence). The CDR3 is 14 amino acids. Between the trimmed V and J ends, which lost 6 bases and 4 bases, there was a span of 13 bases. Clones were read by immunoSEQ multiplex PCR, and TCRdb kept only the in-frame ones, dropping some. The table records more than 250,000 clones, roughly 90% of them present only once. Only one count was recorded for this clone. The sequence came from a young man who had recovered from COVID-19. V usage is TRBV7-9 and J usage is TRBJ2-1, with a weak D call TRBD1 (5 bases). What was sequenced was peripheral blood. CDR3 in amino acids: CASSNSQVYNEQFF. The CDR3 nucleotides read TGTGCCAGCAGTAATTCACAGGTTTACAATGAGCAGTTCTTC.